Below are 6 T cell receptor beta chains sequenced from a single sample in a study of blood T cell repertoires in COVID-19 (dated by TCRdb to the early 2020s). Libraries were constructed by the immunoSEQ multiplex PCR assay. Entries here come from immuneACCESS through TCRdb and include only in-frame sequences with V and J called. Some clones fail to appear in such tables; in the studies checked, an unresolved V gene covers under half of the shortfall, and the cause of the remainder is unknown. The sample data list 200,000 to 250,000 clones, and about four fifths of these were observed just once. The biggest ten clones account for approximately 9.1% of the sample. Sequencing used peripheral blood. The receptors here all came from a man older than 75 with acute or convalescent COVID-19.

This chain uses TRBV6-5 with TRBJ2-7, with TRBD1 identical over 7 bases. V was pared by 8 bases and J by 0 bases, with 7 bases of the junction left unmatched. Germline CDR1 is MNHEY and CDR2 is SVGAGI. There are 14 residues in the CDR3. The CDR3 region has the DNA TGTGCCAGCGGGGGACAGCAGAGCTCCTACGAGCAGTACTTC. It yields the protein CASGGQQSSYEQYF.

The rearrangement links TRBV6-2 or TRBV6-3 to TRBJ2-7, with TRBD1 matching over 9 bases. The CDR3 length is 15 residues. The germline gives CDR1 MNHEY, CDR2 SVGEGT. V lost 2 bases, J lost 3 bases, and 5 bases stayed unmatched. The CDR3: CASSYGGTGNYEQYF. CDR3 sequence (DNA): TGTGCCAGCAGTTACGGGGGGACAGGGAACTACGAGCAGTACTTC.

The V gene is TRBV7-9, the J gene TRBJ2-7, with D unresolved. The CDR3 consists of 14 residues. Trimming took off 1 base at V and 0 bases at J, with 7 bases between the two ends. CDR1 is SEHNR, CDR2 FQNEAQ, per germline (reference sequence). In DNA, the CDR3 is TGTGCCAGCAGCTTAGGGCTAGTCTCCTACGAGCAGTACTTC. It is translated as CASSLGLVSYEQYF. Combining the CDR3 with reference TRBV7-9 and TRBJ2-7 gives the whole variable domain DTGVSQNPRHKITKRGQNVTFRCDPISEHNRLYWYRQTLGQGPEFLTYFQNEAQLEKSRLLSDRFSAERPKGSFSTLEIQRTEQGDSAMYLCASSLGLVSYEQYFGPGTRLTVT.

This clone was seen only once. The chain couples TRBV6-5 to TRBJ2-3; TRBD1 aligns across 9 bases. Losses at the gene ends were 8 bases for V and 2 bases for J; bases not matched to a gene: 5. This CDR3 has 14 residues. Germline V gene sequence: CDR1 MNHEY, CDR2 SVGAGI. CDR3 amino acids: CASGHRGHTDTQYF. CDR3 nucleotide sequence: TGTGCCAGCGGTCACAGGGGGCACACAGATACGCAGTATTTT.

The chain combines TRBV18 with TRBJ1-2; tentative D call: TRBD1 (5 bases). V shed 1 base and J shed 3 bases, with 12 bases lying between them. Germline CDR1 KGHSH, CDR2 LQKENI. This CDR3 has 15 residues. CDR3 in DNA: TGTGCCAGCTCACCACAGGGGAAAGGAGACTATGGCTACACCTTC. Its protein is CASSPQGKGDYGYTF.

This clone has just a few counts. The chain uses TRBV18 and TRBJ1-2; a possible D gene is TRBD1 (6 bases). With 6 bases removed from V and 8 bases from J, the gap between germline ends came to 28 bases. The length of the CDR3 is 17 residues. Germline CDR1 KGHSH, CDR2 LQKENI. CDR3 nucleotides: TGTGCCAGCTCCCTTACTACGGCTCTTCAGGGGCCAGGGGGCTACACCTTC. This sequence encodes CASSLTTALQGPGGYTF.